Included here is one TCR beta chain sequence, with context. Its antigen is unidentified. This specimen comes from a study of CD8 T cells in ankylosing spondylitis. General study points: Disease-associated clonotypes exhibited CD8+ identity and were relatively infrequent in peripheral blood. Made up of eight highly homologous variants, a TCR beta motif appeared characteristic of ankylosing spondylitis blood. A subset of motif variants has previously been described in the synovial fluid and blood of reactive arthritis.

Researchers built TCR beta libraries using quantitative 5'-RACE with molecular barcodes. TCRdb re-called the 5' RACE reads through MiXCR, storing one row per CDR3 protein. The repertoire consists of 470,000 or so distinct CDR3 sequences, with around 26% occurring once and the leading ten covering about 1%. The sequencing input was blood, either unsorted or a sorted T cell fraction (not recorded which). The TCR comes from a male donor with ankylosing spondylitis.

The CDR3: CASSRDSNSDTQYF. CDR3 bases: TGTGCCAGTAGTCGGGACAGTAACTCCGATACGCAGTATTTT. The chain links TRBV19 to TRBJ2-3; TRBD1 aligns across 7 bases. CDR3 length: 14 residues. Germline trimming cut 5 bases from V and 6 bases from J; bases unmatched to any gene: 8. From germline, CDR1 is LNHDA and CDR2 SQIVND (reference sequence). Supplemented by reference TRBV19 and TRBJ2-3, the full variable domain reads DGGITQSPKYLFRKEGQNVTLSCEQNLNHDAMYWYRQDPGQGLRLIYYSQIVNDFQKGDIAEGYSVSREKKESFPLTVTSAQKNPTAFYLCASSRDSNSDTQYFGPGTRLTVL.